This is a list of T cell receptor beta chains from one sample in a study of T cell changes during pregnancy in multiple sclerosis. The table came from immunoSEQ multiplex PCR; TCRdb's copy has only in-frame clones and leaves some out. This table has around 44,000 clones, 85% to 95% appearing once. Sequencing input: peripheral blood. The receptor source for this set is a female donor with multiple sclerosis, enrolled in a pregnancy study. CDR3s include the opening cysteine and the closing phenylalanine or tryptophan. Fields, in order: V gene, D gene, clone size, J gene, CDR3 DNA, CDR3 protein. The D gene is left open where the match is weak. Clone size is given for some rows only: seen once, a few or many times, or a class if the clone is expanded.

>TRBV6-1|NA|NA|TRBJ2-3
TGTGCCAGCAGTGAACAAGTGGACACAGATACGCAGTATTTT
CASSEQVDTDTQYF
>TRBV4-1|NA|NA|TRBJ1-1
TGCGCCAGCAGCCAAGCAACGGGGACCCTTTTGGCCGTGAACACTGAAGCTTTCTTT
CASSQATGTLLAVNTEAFF
>TRBV9|NA|NA|TRBJ2-2
TGTGCCAGCAGCGTAGCTAGTGGCGGGGAGCTGTTTTTT
CASSVASGGELFF
>TRBV5-1|NA|NA|TRBJ2-1
TGCGCCAGCAGCTTGGTGGGGGAGCAGTTCTTC
CASSLVGEQFF
>TRBV2|NA|once|TRBJ1-3
TGTGCCAGCATAATTAATCTTGGAAACACCATATATTTT
CASIINLGNTIYF
>TRBV7-2|NA|NA|TRBJ2-5
TGTGCCAGCAGCTCCAGGGTGCTGAAAGAGACCCAGTACTTC
CASSSRVLKETQYF
>TRBV20-1|NA|NA|TRBJ1-2
TGCAGTGCCGGACTTAACTATGGCTACACCTTC
CSAGLNYGYTF
>TRBV7-2|NA|NA|TRBJ1-1
TGTGCCAGCAGCCCCTGGGGGGGTTCAGCCACTGAAGCTTTCTTT
CASSPWGGSATEAFF
>TRBV11-2|NA|NA|TRBJ1-1
TGTGCCAGCAGCTTAGATCGACGGGGGAACACTGAAGCTTTCTTT
CASSLDRRGNTEAFF
>TRBV7-2|TRBD1|NA|TRBJ1-2
TGTGCCAGCAGCTTACAGGGGGCGTACGGCTACACCTTC
CASSLQGAYGYTF
>TRBV5-8|NA|few|TRBJ1-2
TGTGCCAGCAGCCGAGCAGGGCGCTATGGCTACACCTTC
CASSRAGRYGYTF
>TRBV2|TRBD1|NA|TRBJ2-5
TGTGCCAGCAGTCCCGGGACAGGGTTGTTTGTGGAGACCCAGTACTTC
CASSPGTGLFVETQYF